This TCR beta chain was sequenced in a study of blood T cells in healthy people across ages. Study-wide points: Measured against age, TCR beta diversity per million T cells decreased in a roughly linear manner. Estimated diversity that came from one million T cells was considered an underestimate.

The authors ran a second PCR of roughly 6 to 12 cycles using a sample-barcoded 5' primer and a J-beta primer mix. A single record per CDR3 protein comes from TCRdb applying MiXCR to the 5' RACE reads. The repertoire holds 920,000 or so distinct CDR3 sequences, with under 45% as singletons. Worth noting for this clonotype: Its target is unknown.

Researchers collected roughly 9.8 milliliters of peripheral blood from every single donor. The CDR3 runs to 13 residues. Germline CDR1 SGHRS, CDR2 YFSETQ. The V end lost 5 bases, the J end lost 7 bases, and 13 bases lay between the germline ends. This receptor was taken from a woman aged 60-75 years in good health. The gene calls are TRBV5-1 and TRBJ2-1; TRBD2 is a possible D gene (6 bases). Sequenced sample: blood. The CDR3 is CASRTGAGNEQFF. Written as DNA, the CDR3 is TGCGCCAGCAGGACGGGCGCGGGAAATGAGCAGTTCTTC.